One and the same sample provided the 31 T cell receptor beta chains below, sequenced in a study of OX40 agonist ivuxolimab in advanced cancers. Libraries were built with the immunoSEQ multiplex PCR assay. TCRdb re-hosts the immuneACCESS table, in-frame sequences only. Its copies lack some clones; in the studies checked, an unresolved V gene accounts for under half of them, and the cause for the rest is not known. In this sample the table shows tens of thousands of clones, approximately 89% of which occur a single time. The ten largest clonotypes hold roughly 2.5% of the sample. This material consisted of CD4+ or CD8+ T cells sorted from blood, taken in a trial of the OX40 agonist ivuxolimab. Receptors were obtained from an adult with an advanced solid tumor such as melanoma, head and neck, liver or kidney cancer.

The rearrangement links TRBV7-9 to TRBJ2-7; 9 nucleotides line up with TRBD1. This CDR3 has 16 amino acids. Germline V gene data show CDR1 as SEHNR and CDR2 as FQNEAQ (reference sequence). V shed 1 base and J 7 bases; nucleotides not matched to a gene: 11. CDR3 protein: CASSLEGWDRAREQYF. The CDR3 bases are TGTGCCAGCAGCTTAGAGGGATGGGACAGGGCGAGGGAGCAGTACTTC.

V usage is TRBV5-1 and J usage is TRBJ1-1; D possibly corresponds to TRBD1 (5 bases). V was clipped by 4 bases and J by 1 base, with 11 bases between them. The CDR3 is made up of 14 amino acids. Germline V lookup: CDR1 SGHRS, CDR2 YFSETQ. CDR3 sequence reads: CASSGGSGNTEAFF. The CDR3, as DNA: TGCGCCAGCAGCGGGGGGTCAGGGAACACTGAAGCTTTCTTT. The variable domain in full, completed from reference TRBV5-1 and TRBJ1-1, reads KAGVTQTPRYLIKTRGQQVTLSCSPISGHRSVSWYQQTPGQGLQFLFEYFSETQRNKGNFPGRFSGRQFSNSRSEMNVSTLELGDSALYLCASSGGSGNTEAFFGQGTRLTVV.

The J gene is TRBJ2-5, the V gene TRBV5-1; D is unresolved. Germline-derived CDR1 and CDR2 are SGHRS and YFSETQ. CDR3 length: 13 residues. Trimming removed 3 bases at V and 4 bases at J, with 10 bases between. The CDR3 DNA follows: TGCGCCAGCAGCTCCACACCCTCAGAGACCCAGTACTTC. Amino acid sequence: CASSSTPSETQYF. Looking up the rest from reference TRBV5-1 and TRBJ2-5 gives the full variable domain: KAGVTQTPRYLIKTRGQQVTLSCSPISGHRSVSWYQQTPGQGLQFLFEYFSETQRNKGNFPGRFSGRQFSNSRSEMNVSTLELGDSALYLCASSSTPSETQYFGPGTRLLVL.

This chain joins TRBV19 and TRBJ2-7, with D perhaps assigned TRBD1 or TRBD2 (6 bases each). There are 14 residues in the CDR3. CDR1 and CDR2 from the germline V gene are LNHDA and SQIVND (reference sequence). V lost 0 bases and J lost 2, with 8 bases in between. The CDR3 bases are TGTGCCAGTAGTATAGAAGGGGGGCCCTACGAGCAGTACTTC. Translating it yields CASSIEGGPYEQYF.

The chain uses TRBV20-1 and TRBJ1-1; D not certain. CDR1 and CDR2 from the germline V gene are DFQATT and SNEGSKA (reference sequence). This CDR3 is 11 amino acids long. The V and J ends lost 8 bases and 1 base respectively, with 8 bases between them. The CDR3 protein is CSSPKNTEAFF. CDR3 DNA: TGCAGTTCCCCAAAGAACACTGAAGCTTTCTTT.

CDR3 loop: CASLEFGTDTQYF. CDR3 DNA sequence: TGTGCCAGCCTGGAATTTGGGACAGATACGCAGTATTTT. The gene calls are TRBV27 and TRBJ2-3; D not certain. V gave up 8 bases and J gave up 3 bases, with 12 bases separating them. Germline V gives CDR1 MNHEY, CDR2 SMNVEV (reference sequence). This CDR3 is built from 13 residues.

The chain joins TRBV5-1 to TRBJ1-1; the match to TRBD1 covers 9 bases. Germline-derived CDR1 and CDR2 are SGHRS and YFSETQ. CDR3 length: 13 residues. The V segment lost 7 bases and the J segment 4 bases; nucleotides outside the gene matches: 5. CDR3 in amino acids: CASRPTGGTEAFF. CDR3 sequence (DNA): TGCGCCAGCCGGCCGACAGGGGGCACTGAAGCTTTCTTT.

This rearrangement joins TRBV9 to TRBJ1-6; weak D call: TRBD1 (5 bases). The CDR3 is made up of 14 amino acids. Germline CDR1 reads SGDLS; CDR2 reads YYNGEE. V lost 2 bases and J 8 bases, leaving 11 bases between the germline ends. This chain's CDR3 is CASSVEGLHSPLHF. The DNA for the CDR3 is TGTGCCAGCAGCGTGGAGGGGTTGCATTCACCCCTCCACTTT.

This clone was seen just once. The chain employs TRBV27 and TRBJ1-6; D unresolved. Between the trimmed V and J ends, which lost 1 base and 9 bases, there was a span of 13 bases. There are 15 residues in the CDR3. The germline V gene encodes CDR1 MNHEY and CDR2 SMNVEV (reference sequence). DNA of the CDR3: TGTGCCAGCAGTTTATACTATGACATGTCTTCACCCCTCCACTTT. Translating gives CASSLYYDMSSPLHF.

The chain couples TRBV7-2 to TRBJ2-1, with no clear D. Germline CDR1 is SGHTA and CDR2 is FQGNSA. Trimming removed 3 bases at V and 4 bases at J, with 7 bases between. The CDR3 runs to 13 residues. The CDR3 DNA follows: TGTGCCAGCAGCTTTTTCCGTTACAATGAGCAGTTCTTC. As protein: CASSFFRYNEQFF. Full variable domain (missing parts from reference TRBV7-2 and TRBJ2-1): GAGVSQSPSNKVTEKGKDVELRCDPISGHTALYWYRQSLGQGLEFLIYFQGNSAPDKSGLPSDRFSAERTGGSVSTLTIQRTQQEDSAVYLCASSFFRYNEQFFGPGTRLTVL.

The chain uses TRBV28 and TRBJ2-7, with a tentative D call TRBD1 (6 bases). The germline V gene has CDR1 MDHEN and CDR2 SYDVKM. The CDR3 has 15 residues. V lost 8 bases and J lost 2, with 19 bases in between. The CDR3: CASAQPQGRAYEQYF. DNA for the CDR3: TGTGCCAGCGCCCAGCCCCAGGGGCGAGCCTACGAGCAGTACTTC.

The chain has TRBV6-6 and TRBJ2-7; possibly TRBD2 for D (7 bases). Germline values: CDR1 MNHNY, CDR2 SVGAGI (reference sequence). V was shortened by 0 bases and J by 3 bases, with 12 bases between the two germline ends. This CDR3 contains 15 residues. Here the CDR3 DNA reads TGTGCCAGCAGTTACTCCCGGGGGGCCGGCTACGAGCAGTACTTC. Its protein product is CASSYSRGAGYEQYF.

This clone was picked up a small number of times. This chain uses TRBV19 with TRBJ2-1; 7 bases fit TRBD2. Trimming at V came to 7 bases and at J to 2 bases, leaving 5 bases not matched to a gene. The CDR3 has 14 amino acids. CDR1 LNHDA and CDR2 SQIVND come from the germline V gene (reference sequence). CDR3 sequence: CASTPGLAYNEQFF. The CDR3 nucleotides read TGTGCCAGTACCCCCGGACTAGCCTACAATGAGCAGTTCTTC. Complete variable domain (other parts from reference TRBV19 and TRBJ2-1): DGGITQSPKYLFRKEGQNVTLSCEQNLNHDAMYWYRQDPGQGLRLIYYSQIVNDFQKGDIAEGYSVSREKKESFPLTVTSAQKNPTAFYLCASTPGLAYNEQFFGPGTRLTVL.

V usage is TRBV7-7 and J usage is TRBJ2-3, with 7 positions matching TRBD1. CDR3 size: 14 residues. From germline, CDR1 is SSHAT and CDR2 FNYEAQ (reference sequence). J gave up 1 base and V 5 bases, and 3 bases lay outside the gene matches. The CDR3 DNA is TGTGCCAGCAGCCTCGACAGGGGCACAGATACGCAGTATTTT. Its protein product is CASSLDRGTDTQYF.

The J gene is TRBJ1-2, the V gene TRBV18; 8 nucleotides match TRBD1. CDR3 size: 14 residues. V dropped 3 bases and J dropped 10; count of bases not matched to a gene: 10. CDR1 is KGHSH, CDR2 LQKENI, per germline. The CDR3 loop reads CASSPSGGPWDYTF. For the CDR3, the DNA is TGTGCCAGCTCACCGTCAGGGGGCCCTTGGGACTACACCTTC.

The J gene is TRBJ1-2, the V gene TRBV5-1; maybe TRBD1 (5 bases). CDR3 length: 16 amino acids. The germline V gene encodes CDR1 SGHRS and CDR2 YFSETQ. V gave up 0 bases and J gave up 8 bases, with 20 bases separating them. The CDR3 DNA is TGCGCCAGCAGCTTGGGCGGCAGGGTCGACAAGGGGGGCTACACCTTC. Protein sequence: CASSLGGRVDKGGYTF.

V and J are TRBV30 and TRBJ2-7, with 10 bases lining up with TRBD2. Trimming at V came to 2 bases and at J to 3 bases, leaving 4 bases not matched to a gene. The CDR3 has 14 residues. Per the germline V gene, CDR1 is GTSNPN and CDR2 is SVGIG (reference sequence). The CDR3 nucleotides read TGTGCCTGGAGTTTCAAGCGGGGGGGCTACGAGCAGTACTTC. Amino acids: CAWSFKRGGYEQYF.

The rearrangement uses TRBV9 and TRBJ2-7, with 9 bases identical to TRBD1. Germline trimming cut 3 bases from V and 7 bases from J; bases unmatched to any gene: 2. The CDR3 loop spans 12 amino acids. Germline assignment: CDR1 SGDLS and CDR2 YYNGEE. The CDR3 coding sequence is TGTGCCAGCAGCGCGACAGGGGGTGAGCAGTACTTC. It yields the protein CASSATGGEQYF.

The chain links TRBV5-5 to TRBJ1-1, with TRBD1 matching over 9 bases. V lost 2 bases and J lost 1; bases outside the gene matches: 6. CDR1 SGHKS and CDR2 YYEKEE come from the germline V gene (reference sequence). This CDR3 has 16 amino acids. The CDR3 DNA is TGTGCCAGCAGCTTAAGCGGGACAGGGAAGAACACTGAAGCTTTCTTT. Translation: CASSLSGTGKNTEAFF.

CDR3 bases: TGTGCCAGCAGCGGGGATGGCTACACCTTC. Protein: CASSGDGYTF. This chain connects TRBV2 to TRBJ1-2, with D uncertain. The CDR3 is 10 amino acids. V was trimmed by 6 bases and J by 6 bases, leaving 5 bases between them. CDR1 and CDR2 from the germline V gene are SNHLY and FYNNEI.

The chain uses TRBV7-9 and TRBJ2-3, with D unresolved. Germline CDR1 reads SEHNR; CDR2 reads FQNEAQ (reference sequence). The CDR3 consists of 13 residues. V was trimmed by 1 base and J by 5 bases, leaving 7 bases between them. This chain's CDR3 is CASSLGLGDTQYF. As DNA, the CDR3 is TGTGCCAGCAGCTTAGGGTTAGGAGATACGCAGTATTTT.

In regard to this clone: Other nucleotide sequences from this sample produce the same CDR3. This chain links TRBV5-1 with TRBJ2-5, with 10 bases matching TRBD2. The V gene's germline CDR1 is SGHRS and CDR2 YFSETQ. The CDR3 totals 16 residues. With 0 bases clipped from V and 2 bases from J, the junction kept 4 bases outside the gene matches. CDR3: CASSLGLAGVQETQYF. CDR3 DNA sequence: TGCGCCAGCAGCTTGGGGCTAGCGGGGGTTCAAGAGACCCAGTACTTC.

With respect to this clone: The germline gene is not matched at one end of the junction; a read error may be the cause. V usage is TRBV7-7 and J usage is TRBJ2-5, with TRBD2 identical over 7 bases. Per the germline V gene, CDR1 is SSHAT and CDR2 is FNYEAQ (reference sequence). There are 15 residues in the CDR3. The CDR3 DNA reads as TGTGCTAGCAGCTTAGCGGGTGAGACGCAAGAGACCCAGTACTTC. It translates to CASSLAGETQETQYF.

Regarding this clone: One junction end does not reproduce the germline sequence, and a read error may be involved. The rearrangement uses TRBV6-6 and TRBJ2-1, with 8 bases fitting TRBD2. Germline lookup yields CDR1 MNHNY and CDR2 SVGAGI (reference sequence). The CDR3 covers 15 residues. CDR3 sequence reads: CASSYGQRGWDEQLF. As DNA, the CDR3 is TGTGCCAGCAGTTATGGCCAGCGGGGGTGGGATGAGCAGCTCTTC.

This clone occurred once. The V call is TRBV11-2, the J call TRBJ2-3, with D perhaps TRBD1 or TRBD2 (5 bases each). Trimming removed 1 base from V and 6 bases from J, with 17 bases in between. The CDR3 is 16 residues long. Germline values: CDR1 SGHAT, CDR2 FQNNGV. The DNA for the CDR3 is TGTGCCAGCAGCTTAGGTCGGGGCAGCCCCAGGGATACGCAGTATTTT. It is translated as CASSLGRGSPRDTQYF.

The gene calls are TRBV5-5 and TRBJ2-7; D remains ambiguous. This CDR3 contains 14 residues. V lost 1 base to trimming and J lost 1 base, with 9 bases between them. The germline V gene encodes CDR1 SGHKS and CDR2 YYEKEE (reference sequence). The CDR3 protein is CASSLLYSSYEQYF. The CDR3 nucleotides are TGTGCCAGCAGCTTGCTATACTCATCCTACGAGCAGTACTTC.

The chain recombines TRBV4-3 with TRBJ1-2; 7 bases agree with TRBD1. The J segment lost 0 bases and the V segment lost 4 bases, leaving 5 bases of the junction unmatched. The CDR3 has 15 amino acids. CDR1 LGHNA and CDR2 YSLEER come from the germline V gene. In nucleotides, the CDR3 is TGCGCCAGCAGCCCCGGACAGGAAGCTAACTATGGCTACACCTTC. This codes for CASSPGQEANYGYTF.

This chain links TRBV12-2 with TRBJ1-2; TRBD1 is the table's D call, not checked against the DNA. TRBV12-2 is a documented pseudogene. The CDR3 length is 16 residues. CDR3 sequence: CASRLALRDRVSGYTF. The CDR3, as DNA: TGTGCAAGTCGCTTAGCGCTTAGGGACAGAGTATCTGGCTACACCTTC.

In its sample, this clone was seen once. V gene TRBV28 combines with J gene TRBJ2-7, with TRBD1 matching 7 bases. The germline gives CDR1 MDHEN, CDR2 SYDVKM. The ends lost 8 bases at V and 4 bases at J; junction bases unmatched: 11. The CDR3 covers 14 residues. The CDR3 DNA follows: TGTGCCAGCGGACTGGGGACAGATTGGTACGAGCAGTACTTC. Translating it yields CASGLGTDWYEQYF.

The CDR3 sequence is CASSFSGGNYGYTF. As DNA, the CDR3 is TGTGCCAGCAGCTTCTCTGGGGGCAACTATGGCTACACCTTC. This chain connects TRBV5-5 to TRBJ1-2, with a tentative D call TRBD1 (6 bases). CDR1 and CDR2 (germline): SGHKS, YYEKEE (reference sequence). The CDR3 spans 14 residues. The ends were cut back, 2 bases at V and 2 bases at J, with 10 bases in the middle.

This chain uses TRBV28 with TRBJ1-3; TRBD1 is a possible D gene (5 bases). With 8 bases removed from V and 0 bases from J, the gap between germline ends came to 14 bases. Germline assignment: CDR1 MDHEN and CDR2 SYDVKM. The CDR3 is made up of 15 amino acids. The CDR3 loop reads CASVEGRDSGNTIYF. In DNA form, the CDR3 reads TGTGCCAGCGTGGAGGGACGAGACTCTGGAAACACCATATATTTT.